This T cell receptor beta chain was recorded in a study of regulatory T cells in long-lasting Graves disease. The time point here: newly diagnosed GD, antithyroid drugs for less than 3 months. The TCR library was made from RNA that had been extracted from PBMCs in TRIzol. J gave up 0 bases and V 4 bases, and 3 bases lay outside the gene matches. Germline V gene lookup returns CDR1 SGHNT and CDR2 YYREEE (reference sequence). CDR3 length equals 15 residues. This clonotype showed up many times. Sequencing libraries for TCR beta were prepared with iRepertoire HTBI primers and Arm-PCR of CDR3 regions. A single record per CDR3 protein comes from TCRdb applying MiXCR to the multiplex PCR reads. The table includes about 440,000 distinct CDR3 sequences, roughly 17% detected once. These data were likewise used in another study, on T cells in Graves' hyperthyroidism and ophthalmopathy. This second study says: The primer set for the first-round RT-PCR of the TCR CDR3 was HTBI.

The sample in question was peripheral blood mononuclear cells (PBMCs), obtained at new diagnosis, from a patient treated with antithyroid drugs. This TCR came from a woman between 18 and 29 years old with Graves disease. This rearrangement joins TRBV5-4 to TRBJ2-1; 8 nucleotides line up with TRBD1. The chain's CDR3 is CASSPDRGSYNEQFF. The CDR3 DNA sequence: TGTGCCAGCAGCCCAGACAGGGGCTCCTACAATGAGCAGTTCTTC.